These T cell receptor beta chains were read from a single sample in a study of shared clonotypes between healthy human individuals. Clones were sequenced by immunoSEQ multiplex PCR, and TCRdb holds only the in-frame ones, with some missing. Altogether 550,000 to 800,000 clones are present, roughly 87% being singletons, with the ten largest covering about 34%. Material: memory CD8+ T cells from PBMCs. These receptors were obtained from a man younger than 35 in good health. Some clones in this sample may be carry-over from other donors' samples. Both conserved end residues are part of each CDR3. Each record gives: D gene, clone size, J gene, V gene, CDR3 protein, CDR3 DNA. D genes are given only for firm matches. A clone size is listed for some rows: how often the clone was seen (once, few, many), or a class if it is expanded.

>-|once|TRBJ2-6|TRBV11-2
CASSLIVSAAGANVLTF
TGTGCCAGCAGCTTAATCGTCTCCGCCGCTGGGGCCAACGTCCTGACTTTC
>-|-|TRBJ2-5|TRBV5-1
CASSLDQETQYF
TGCGCCAGCAGCTTGGACCAAGAGACCCAGTACTTC
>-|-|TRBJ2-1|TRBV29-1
CSVQSWSYNEQFF
TGCAGCGTTCAGAGTTGGTCCTACAATGAGCAGTTCTTC
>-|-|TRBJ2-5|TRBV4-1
CASSQVGDGETQYF
TGCGCCAGCAGCCAAGTAGGTGATGGAGAGACCCAGTACTTC
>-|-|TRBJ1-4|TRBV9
CASSVFGALNEKLFF
TGTGCCAGCAGCGTATTTGGGGCCCTTAATGAAAAACTGTTTTTT
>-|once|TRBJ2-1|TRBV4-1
CASSSGWEQFF
TGCGCCAGCAGCAGCGGGTGGGAGCAGTTCTTC
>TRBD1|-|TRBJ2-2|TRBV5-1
CASSTNRGTGELFF
TGCGCCAGCAGCACCAACAGGGGAACCGGGGAGCTGTTTTTT
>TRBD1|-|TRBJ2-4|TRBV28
CASRWTGVAKNIQYF
TGTGCCAGCAGATGGACAGGAGTAGCCAAAAACATTCAGTACTTC
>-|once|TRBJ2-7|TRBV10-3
CAISESDRTGVVEQYF
TGTGCCATCAGTGAGTCTGACAGGACGGGGGTTGTGGAGCAGTACTTC
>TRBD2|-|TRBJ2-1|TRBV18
CASSRAGTSGIHEQFF
TGTGCCAGCTCACGGGCCGGGACTAGCGGGATCCATGAGCAGTTCTTC
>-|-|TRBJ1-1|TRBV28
CASRPPEGAIEAFF
TGTGCCAGCAGACCCCCGGAGGGAGCAATTGAAGCTTTCTTT
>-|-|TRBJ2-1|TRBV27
CASSLTKNNEQFF
TGTGCCAGCAGTTTGACTAAGAACAATGAGCAGTTCTTC
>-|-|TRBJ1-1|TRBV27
CASSSLVENTEAFF
TGTGCCAGCAGTAGTCTCGTAGAGAACACTGAAGCTTTCTTT
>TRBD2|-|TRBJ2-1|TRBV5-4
CASSLLAGSRDNEQFF
TGTGCCAGCAGCTTGTTAGCGGGAAGCAGGGACAATGAGCAGTTCTTC
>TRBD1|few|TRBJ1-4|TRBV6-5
CASKVAGGEKLFF
TGTGCCAGCAAGGTTGCAGGGGGTGAAAAACTGTTTTTT
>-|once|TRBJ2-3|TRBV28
CASSLWPADTQYF
TGTGCCAGCAGTTTATGGCCAGCAGATACGCAGTATTTT
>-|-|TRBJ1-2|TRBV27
CASSSLGWDGYTF
TGTGCCAGCAGTTCCCTCGGTTGGGATGGCTACACCTTC
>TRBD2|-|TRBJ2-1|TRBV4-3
CASSHLWASGSKDEQFF
TGCGCCAGCAGCCACCTGTGGGCTAGCGGGAGTAAGGATGAGCAGTTCTTC
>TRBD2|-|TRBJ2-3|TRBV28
CASTGLADTDTQYF
TGTGCCAGCACGGGACTAGCGGACACAGATACGCAGTATTTT
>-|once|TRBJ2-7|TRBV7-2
CASSLRSPYEQYF
TGTGCCAGCAGCTTAAGGTCCCCCTACGAGCAGTACTTC
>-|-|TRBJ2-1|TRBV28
CASSLSEGGYNEQFF
TGTGCCAGCAGTTTATCCGAAGGGGGTTACAATGAGCAGTTCTTC
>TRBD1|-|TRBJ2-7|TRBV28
CASSWDRAPYEQYF
TGTGCCAGCAGTTGGGACAGGGCCCCCTACGAGCAGTACTTC
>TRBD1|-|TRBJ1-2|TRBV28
CASAGTGDPFFYGYTF
TGTGCCAGTGCCGGGACAGGGGATCCCTTTTTCTATGGCTACACCTTC